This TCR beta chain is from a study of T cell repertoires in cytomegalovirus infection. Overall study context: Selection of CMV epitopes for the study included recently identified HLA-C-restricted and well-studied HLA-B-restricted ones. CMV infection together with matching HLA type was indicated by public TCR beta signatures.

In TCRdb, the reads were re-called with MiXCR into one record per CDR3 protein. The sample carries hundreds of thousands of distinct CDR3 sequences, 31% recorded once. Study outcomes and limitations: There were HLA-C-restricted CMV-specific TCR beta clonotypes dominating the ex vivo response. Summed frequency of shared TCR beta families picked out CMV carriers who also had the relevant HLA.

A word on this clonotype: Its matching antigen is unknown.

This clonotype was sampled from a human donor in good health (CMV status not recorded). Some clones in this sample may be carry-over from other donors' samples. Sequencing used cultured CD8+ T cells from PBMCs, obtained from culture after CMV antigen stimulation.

The CDR3 coding sequence is TGTGCCATCAGAGCTACCGGGACCTTTGTCACCGGGGAGCTGTTTTTT. Its translation is CAIRATGTFVTGELFF. The chain combines TRBV10-3 with TRBJ2-2; D may be TRBD1 or TRBD2 (5 bases each). Germline lookup yields CDR1 ENHRY and CDR2 SYGVKD. The V and J ends lost 6 bases and 4 bases respectively, with 18 bases between them. CDR3 length equals 16 residues.